The TCR beta chain under discussion was sequenced for a study of technical replicates of blood from a handful of donors. The repertoire was sequenced with immunoSEQ multiplex PCR; TCRdb's copy has only in-frame clones and lacks some. The sample includes fewer than 15,000 clones, approximately 95% of them seen just once. The CDR3 has 17 residues. Germline V gene data show CDR1 as LNHDA and CDR2 as SQIVND (reference sequence). The ends lost 4 bases at V and 3 bases at J; junction bases unmatched: 8. Specimen: PBMCs. The gene calls are TRBV19 and TRBJ2-2; 10 positions agree with TRBD1. The clonotype comes from a human donor in good health. For the CDR3, the DNA is TGTGCCAGTAGTACAGACCGGGACAGGGGAGACACCGGGGAGCTGTTTTTT. This encodes CASSTDRDRGDTGELFF.